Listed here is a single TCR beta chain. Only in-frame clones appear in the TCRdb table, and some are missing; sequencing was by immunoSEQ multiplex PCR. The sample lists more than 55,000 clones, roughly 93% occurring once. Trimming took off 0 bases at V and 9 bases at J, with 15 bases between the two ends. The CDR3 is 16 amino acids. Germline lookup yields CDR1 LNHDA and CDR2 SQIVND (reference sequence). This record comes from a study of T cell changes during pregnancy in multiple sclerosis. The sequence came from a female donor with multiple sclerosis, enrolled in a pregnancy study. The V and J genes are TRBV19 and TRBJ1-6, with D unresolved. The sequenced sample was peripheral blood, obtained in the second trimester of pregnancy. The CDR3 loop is CASSIEGRLGGSPLHF. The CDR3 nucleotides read TGTGCCAGTAGTATAGAGGGGAGACTGGGAGGTTCACCCCTCCACTTT.